Below, 7 T cell receptor beta chains from the same sample are listed, as sequenced in a study of control samples from healthy donors and cancer patients. TCRdb's table, derived via immunoSEQ multiplex PCR, lists solely in-frame clones and lacks some. The sample lists 100,000 or so clones, roughly nine tenths occurring once. Sequences were obtained from blood. The source of these receptors is a woman between 25 and 40 years old in good health.

This chain uses TRBV4-1 with TRBJ2-3; 15 bases are a match to TRBD2. Looked up from germline, CDR1 is MGHRA and CDR2 is YSYEKL. The CDR3 is made up of 18 amino acids. With 4 bases clipped from V and 0 bases from J, the junction kept 5 bases outside the gene matches. The CDR3 DNA follows: TGCGCCAGCAGCCTCCGGACTAGCGGGGGGGCGAGCACAGATACGCAGTATTTT. Translated: CASSLRTSGGASTDTQYF.

Note on this clone: One end of the junction varies from germline; a read error may be responsible. This rearrangement joins TRBV11-3 to TRBJ1-4, with 10 bases matching TRBD1. The CDR3 totals 15 residues. Germline assignment: CDR1 SGHNT and CDR2 YENEEA. The CDR3 nucleotides are TGTGCCAGCAGCTTCCCCGGGACAGGGGCGATGTTCGAGATTTTT. It is translated as CASSFPGTGAMFEIF.

The chain carries TRBV7-9 and TRBJ2-1; 8 nucleotides align to TRBD2. Germline CDR1 SEHNR, CDR2 FQNEAQ (reference sequence). The CDR3 runs to 14 residues. V gave up 5 bases and J gave up 6 bases; unmatched junction bases: 6. The CDR3 loop reads CASSRNSGSNEQFF. CDR3 coding DNA: TGTGCCAGCAGCCGAAACAGCGGGAGCAATGAGCAGTTCTTC.

This sequence joins TRBV7-8 and TRBJ1-5; the D gene is possibly TRBD1 (5 bases). The length of the CDR3 is 12 residues. Per the germline V gene, CDR1 is SGHVS and CDR2 is FQNEAQ. Trimming pared 5 bases from V and 8 bases from J, leaving 10 bases between. The CDR3 loop is CASSPGYEPQHF. The CDR3 nucleotides read TGTGCCAGCAGCCCAGGGTATGAGCCCCAGCATTTT.

The chain combines TRBV5-1 with TRBJ2-3, with D perhaps matching TRBD2 (5 bases). CDR1 is SGHRS and CDR2 is YFSETQ in the germline V gene. The CDR3 runs to 13 residues. Trimming took 4 bases from V and 2 from J, leaving 8 bases between them. The CDR3 DNA reads TGCGCCAGCAGCCTCGGGGACACAGATACGCAGTATTTT. Its translation: CASSLGDTDTQYF.

This chain connects TRBV6-5 to TRBJ1-3, with unresolved D. The length of the CDR3 is 13 residues. Trimming stripped 6 bases from V and 4 bases from J, with 10 bases between. Germline CDR1 MNHEY, CDR2 SVGAGI. CDR3 DNA: TGTGCCAGCAGCCGTGAAATGGGAAACACCATATATTTT. Translated, it gives CASSREMGNTIYF.

The chain links TRBV20-1 to TRBJ1-1; 9 bases match TRBD1. Germline lookup yields CDR1 DFQATT and CDR2 SNEGSKA (reference sequence). The J segment lost 3 bases and the V segment lost 3 bases, leaving 20 bases of the junction unmatched. This CDR3 is built from 19 residues. This chain's CDR3 is CSASPPAGTGSARDTEAFF. The CDR3 nucleotides read TGCAGTGCTAGTCCACCCGCCGGGACAGGGAGTGCACGGGACACTGAAGCTTTCTTT.